This entry lists 19 T cell receptor beta chains sequenced from one sample in a study of blood T cells in healthy people across ages (dated by TCRdb to between 2015 and 2017). To prepare the library, 5' RACE was applied. This sample was sequenced with an Illumina HiSeq 2500. The second PCR ran for about 7 to 11 cycles and used a J-beta primer mix along with a sample-barcoded 5' primer. TCRdb reprocessed the public reads (quality trimming at Q25 with fastp, clone calling with MiXCR) and kept in-frame beta chains. Rows with one shared CDR3 protein collapse into an entry with the most common genes and DNA. Present in this sample are just over 800,000 distinct CDR3 sequences, 55% to 65% of which were seen just once. The ten largest clones take up around a quarter of the sample. The sample was blood. Receptors were obtained from a man aged 30 to 45 in good health.

This clonotype was observed at least ten times. The genes are TRBV4-2 and TRBJ2-7, with 10 bases matching TRBD1. V lost 0 bases and J lost 2; bases outside the gene matches: 1. The length of the CDR3 is 15 residues. Germline assignment: CDR1 LGHNA and CDR2 YNFKEQ. This CDR3 is CASSQDGTGAYEQYF. CDR3 coding DNA: TGTGCCAGCAGCCAAGATGGGACAGGGGCCTACGAGCAGTACTTC.

V is TRBV10-3 and J is TRBJ2-5, with a possible D match to TRBD2 (5 bases). The CDR3 length is 14 residues. The V and J ends lost 3 bases and 6 bases respectively, with 14 bases between them. The germline V gene encodes CDR1 ENHRY and CDR2 SYGVKD. CDR3 loop: CAISDPVGSKTQYF. DNA of the CDR3: TGTGCCATCAGTGACCCGGTGGGGAGCAAGACCCAGTACTTC.

The chain carries TRBV12-3 or TRBV12-4 and TRBJ2-7; 11 bases are shared with TRBD1. The CDR3 length is 15 residues. The J segment lost 4 bases and the V segment lost 5 bases, leaving 7 bases of the junction unmatched. The CDR3 is CASSAPGQGEYEQYF. The CDR3 DNA sequence: TGTGCCAGCAGTGCCCCGGGACAGGGGGAGTACGAGCAGTACTTC.

The chain carries TRBV29-1 and TRBJ2-2; 8 bases are a match to TRBD1. J gave up 7 bases and V 5 bases, and 18 bases lay outside the gene matches. CDR3 size: 17 residues. Germline-derived CDR1 and CDR2 are SQVTM and ANQGSEA. The CDR3 is CSVTGQGRFGQVGELFF. The CDR3 nucleotides are TGCAGCGTTACCGGACAGGGACGTTTTGGACAGGTCGGGGAGCTGTTTTTT.

There are a few counts of this clonotype. V usage is TRBV20-1 and J usage is TRBJ2-1, with D possibly matching TRBD2 (5 bases). Judging by the DNA end, TRBJ2-7 fits better; the J call may be wrong. CDR1 is DFQATT and CDR2 is SNEGSKA in the germline V gene (reference sequence). The CDR3 contains 14 residues. CDR3 loop: CSAPRGALYKEQYF. In DNA form, the CDR3 reads TGCAGTGCGCCCCGGGGAGCCCTCTACAAGGAGCAGTACTTC.

This clonotype was observed a single time. The rearrangement joins TRBV7-9 to TRBJ2-2; TRBD2 matches 13 bases. Trimming took 5 bases from V and 1 from J; bases not matched to a gene: 7. Germline V gene sequence: CDR1 SEHNR, CDR2 FQNEAQ (reference sequence). This CDR3 contains 18 residues. CDR3 sequence reads: CASSATGTSGKNTGELFF. The CDR3 DNA sequence: TGTGCCAGCAGCGCGACCGGGACTAGCGGGAAGAACACCGGGGAGCTGTTTTTT.

The chain has TRBV10-3 and TRBJ2-3; no firm D call. This CDR3 is built from 16 residues. Germline V gene data show CDR1 as ENHRY and CDR2 as SYGVKD. The V end lost 1 base, the J end lost 1 base, and 12 bases lay between the germline ends. The CDR3 nucleotides are TGTGCCATCAGTGAGTACGTGCGTGGGGGCACAGATACGCAGTATTTT. Residues: CAISEYVRGGTDTQYF.

The gene calls are TRBV12-3 or TRBV12-4 and TRBJ2-1; 7 nucleotides line up with TRBD1. The junction had 8 bases not matched to a gene; V was cut back by 4 bases and J by 8 bases. The CDR3 has 14 amino acids. CDR3 protein: CASSSGTVVDEQFF. The DNA of the CDR3 is TGTGCCAGCAGTTCCGGGACAGTAGTAGATGAGCAGTTCTTC.

The chain links TRBV20-1 to TRBJ2-5; 9 bases agree with TRBD2. The trim removed 2 bases at V and 2 bases at J, leaving 6 bases unmatched. This CDR3 comprises 15 residues. Germline-derived CDR1 and CDR2 are DFQATT and SNEGSKA (reference sequence). The CDR3, as DNA: TGCAGTGCTAGATCCGCGACTAGCGGACAAGAGACCCAGTACTTC. Protein sequence: CSARSATSGQETQYF.

This sequence joins TRBV6-5 and TRBJ1-2, with D unresolved. In germline, CDR1 is MNHEY, CDR2 SVGAGI. V lost 2 bases and J 7 bases, leaving 8 bases between the germline ends. CDR3 length: 12 residues. The CDR3 is CASSYHTGGYTF. The CDR3 coding sequence is TGTGCCAGCAGTTACCACACGGGTGGCTACACCTTC.

V is TRBV6-6 and J is TRBJ1-5; no clear D gene. Trimming removed 0 bases from V and 6 bases from J, with 3 bases in between. Germline V gene sequence: CDR1 MNHNY, CDR2 SVGAGI (reference sequence). The CDR3 contains 12 residues. The chain's CDR3 is CASSYSPQPQHF. The CDR3 DNA reads TGTGCCAGCAGTTACTCTCCTCAGCCCCAGCATTTT.

The chain carries TRBV20-1 and TRBJ2-4; 11 nucleotides agree with TRBD2. The CDR3 runs 15 residues. V shed 0 bases, J shed 13 bases, and the junction held 11 bases outside the gene matches. Germline CDR1 reads DFQATT; CDR2 reads SNEGSKA (reference sequence). The CDR3 coding sequence is TGCAGTGCTAGAGATCCTAGCGGGGGGTCAGGGGAGCAGTACTTC. Translation: CSARDPSGGSGEQYF.

This clonotype was observed a few times. The V gene is TRBV7-2, the J gene TRBJ2-5, with a weak D call TRBD1 (5 bases). V was cut by 5 bases and J by 5 bases, with 21 bases left in between. Germline loops: CDR1 SGHTA, CDR2 FQGNSA. CDR3 length equals 16 residues. The CDR3 nucleotides are TGTGCCAGCAGCATTGGGTGGGGTCAGGGCGGTGAGACCCAGTACTTC. The encoded protein is CASSIGWGQGGETQYF.

The V call is TRBV28, the J call TRBJ2-7; D might be TRBD2 (5 bases). Trimming pared 6 bases from V and 8 bases from J, leaving 20 bases between. The germline gives CDR1 MDHEN, CDR2 SYDVKM. The CDR3 totals 14 residues. The CDR3 nucleotides are TGTGCCAGCAGCATCAGCGGCAACCCCCTCAAGCAGTACTTC. It translates to CASSISGNPLKQYF.

V usage is TRBV29-1 and J usage is TRBJ2-1, with D possibly matching TRBD2 (6 bases). This CDR3 region has 14 residues. Per the germline V gene, CDR1 is SQVTM and CDR2 is ANQGSEA. Trimming took 6 bases from V and 7 from J, leaving 19 bases between them. This chain's CDR3 is CSVGPAGGGNEQFF. The CDR3 DNA reads as TGCAGCGTGGGACCCGCGGGCGGAGGGAATGAGCAGTTCTTC.

This rearrangement joins TRBV9 to TRBJ1-5; D is ambiguous. Germline-derived CDR1 and CDR2 are SGDLS and YYNGEE. The CDR3 covers 15 residues. The V gene lost 0 bases and the J gene lost 3 bases, with 10 bases spanning the gap. CDR3 nucleotide sequence: TGTGCCAGCAGCGTAGGTGCGGGCCCCAATCAGCCCCAGCATTTT. This codes for CASSVGAGPNQPQHF.

The J gene is TRBJ1-1, the V gene TRBV10-3; no definite D call. Germline-derived CDR1 and CDR2 are ENHRY and SYGVKD. The ends were cut back, 2 bases at V and 1 base at J, with 5 bases in the middle. CDR3 length: 13 amino acids. The CDR3 sequence: CAISEKKNTEAFF. The CDR3 coding sequence is TGTGCCATCAGTGAGAAGAAGAACACTGAAGCTTTCTTT.

The rearrangement uses TRBV20-1 and TRBJ2-1; 8 bases match TRBD2. The ends lost 7 bases at V and 6 bases at J; junction bases unmatched: 11. Germline assignment: CDR1 DFQATT and CDR2 SNEGSKA (reference sequence). The CDR3 has 14 residues. CDR3 in DNA: TGCAGTGATGGGGGCGGGGGGAAAGGCAATGAGCAGTTCTTC. Amino acids: CSDGGGGKGNEQFF.

This clonotype was picked up a small number of times. An end of the junction does not agree with germline; a read error may underlie this. The chain uses TRBV5-1 and TRBJ2-7; 8 nucleotides line up with TRBD1. In germline, CDR1 is SGHRS, CDR2 YFSETQ. The CDR3 runs 14 residues. This CDR3 reads CASTLQGAAYEQYF. CDR3 coding DNA: TGCGCCAGCACCTTGCAGGGGGCAGCCTACGAGCAGTACTTC.